The 27 T cell receptor beta chains presented below share a single source sample, sequenced in a study of cytomegalovirus exposure and HLA in healthy donors. The study ran its PCR with 60 Vbeta and 13 Jbeta primers. Sequencing was performed with immunoSEQ multiplex PCR; in TCRdb, only in-frame clones are kept and a portion is missing. The sample includes 100,000 to 150,000 clones. The sequenced sample consisted of PBMCs. The origin of the receptors is a man younger than 30 in good health and CMV-seronegative.

The chain's CDR3 is CATSRDRLQGGGYTF. The CDR3 DNA sequence: TGTGCCACCAGCAGAGATCGATTGCAGGGAGGAGGCTACACCTTC. J is TRBJ1-2 and V is TRBV15; D may be TRBD1 (5 bases). The V gene lost 0 bases and the J gene lost 8 bases, with 16 bases spanning the gap. The CDR3 loop spans 15 amino acids. Per the germline V gene, CDR1 is LNHNV and CDR2 is YYDKDF (reference sequence).

The gene calls are TRBV5-1 and TRBJ1-4, with 8 nucleotides matching TRBD1. V was clipped by 4 bases and J by 4 bases; unmatched bases: 15. Germline V gives CDR1 SGHRS, CDR2 YFSETQ. There are 18 residues in the CDR3. CDR3 sequence reads: CASSPDREKRDYNEKLFF. CDR3 coding DNA: TGCGCCAGCAGCCCGGACAGGGAGAAGCGTGACTATAATGAAAAACTGTTTTTT.

The gene calls are TRBV2 and TRBJ2-7; TRBD2 might be the D (5 bases). The CDR3 spans 15 residues. V lost 3 bases and J lost 0, with 12 bases in between. Per the germline V gene, CDR1 is SNHLY and CDR2 is FYNNEI. The CDR3 here is CASSDGEALSYEQYF. For the CDR3, the DNA is TGTGCCAGCAGTGACGGGGAAGCCCTCTCCTACGAGCAGTACTTC.

The genes are TRBV5-1 and TRBJ2-1; TRBD2 aligns across 12 bases. CDR3 size: 16 residues. The V segment lost 4 bases and the J segment 7 bases; nucleotides outside the gene matches: 9. Germline loops: CDR1 SGHRS, CDR2 YFSETQ. CDR3 amino acids: CASSTTSGSSLNEQFF. In nucleotides, the CDR3 is TGCGCCAGCAGCACGACTAGCGGGAGTAGTTTGAATGAGCAGTTCTTC.

The rearrangement links TRBV6-1 to TRBJ1-2, with no clear D. Trimming shortened V by 4 bases and J by 0 bases, and 12 bases separated the two germline ends. CDR1 is MNHNS, CDR2 SASEGT, per germline. The CDR3 length is 15 residues. The CDR3 DNA follows: TGTGCCAGCAGTGGAGGGCAGAGACCTAACTATGGCTACACCTTC. Amino acid sequence: CASSGGQRPNYGYTF.

CDR3 protein: CASRDRGIAEAFF. The CDR3 DNA is TGTGCCAGCAGGGACAGGGGGATCGCTGAAGCTTTCTTT. The genes are TRBV6-1 and TRBJ1-1; 10 bases agree with TRBD1. Germline-derived CDR1 and CDR2 are MNHNS and SASEGT. The CDR3 covers 13 residues. Trimming cost V 6 bases and J 6 bases; bases outside gene matches: 4.

The chain has TRBV9 and TRBJ2-2, with 10 bases matching TRBD2. The length of the CDR3 is 17 residues. Unmatched junction bases numbered 3, after V lost 1 base and J lost 0 bases. In germline, CDR1 is SGDLS, CDR2 YYNGEE. The CDR3 coding sequence is TGTGCCAGCAGCGTACTAGCGGGAGTGGCGAACACCGGGGAGCTGTTTTTT. Residues: CASSVLAGVANTGELFF.

This sequence joins TRBV7-9 and TRBJ2-6; tentative D call: TRBD1 (6 bases). In germline, CDR1 is SEHNR, CDR2 FQNEAQ (reference sequence). The germline V and J ends were trimmed by 6 bases and 0 bases, with 6 bases remaining between them. The CDR3 has 14 amino acids. CDR3 DNA: TGTGCCAGCAGGACAGGCTCTGGGGCCAACGTCCTGACTTTC. Amino acid sequence: CASRTGSGANVLTF.

As DNA, the CDR3 is TGTGCCAGCAGTTACTCGAGGGACGGGGGATCGGCCCAGCATTTT. Protein: CASSYSRDGGSAQHF. This chain joins TRBV6-5 and TRBJ1-5, with D possibly being TRBD1 (5 bases). CDR1 is MNHEY and CDR2 is SVGAGI in the germline V gene. There are 15 residues in the CDR3. V lost 0 bases and J lost 11, with 17 bases in between.

This chain joins TRBV15 and TRBJ2-1, with 11 bases matching TRBD2. The germline V gene has CDR1 LNHNV and CDR2 YYDKDF (reference sequence). V lost 1 base to trimming and J lost 6 bases; unmatched junction nucleotides: 5. This CDR3 comprises 16 residues. This chain's CDR3 is CATSRGTSGGVNEQFF. DNA for the CDR3: TGTGCCACCAGCAGAGGAACTAGCGGGGGCGTCAATGAGCAGTTCTTC.

The chain uses TRBV2 and TRBJ2-7; D is possibly TRBD2 (5 bases). The germline V gene has CDR1 SNHLY and CDR2 FYNNEI. The CDR3 runs 13 residues. V lost 0 bases and J 12 bases, leaving 15 bases between the germline ends. CDR3 in DNA: TGTGCCAGCAGTGAAGCGCTTCCAGGACTCTTGTACTTC. Protein sequence: CASSEALPGLLYF.

The V gene is TRBV29-1, the J gene TRBJ2-5; D is undetermined. Near its end, the DNA agrees better with TRBJ2-7, so the J call may be wrong. CDR3 size: 13 residues. The germline gives CDR1 SQVTM, CDR2 ANQGSEA. The CDR3: CSVEDPPYYEQYF. CDR3 in DNA: TGCAGCGTTGAAGATCCGCCTTACTACGAGCAGTACTTC.

This chain joins TRBV5-1 and TRBJ1-1, with D unresolved. The germline V gene has CDR1 SGHRS and CDR2 YFSETQ. The V and J ends lost 0 bases and 0 bases respectively, with 15 bases between them. The CDR3 totals 17 residues. The CDR3 loop is CASSLGISAAMNTEAFF. The CDR3 bases are TGCGCCAGCAGCTTGGGTATTTCGGCAGCGATGAACACTGAAGCTTTCTTT.

The chain carries TRBV5-1 and TRBJ2-2; D is unclear. The V gene's germline CDR1 is SGHRS and CDR2 YFSETQ. This CDR3 is built from 16 residues. Deletions cut 2 bases from V and 0 bases from J, with 11 bases between. CDR3 region: CASSLGSSANTGELFF. CDR3 DNA: TGCGCCAGCAGCTTAGGTAGCTCCGCGAACACCGGGGAGCTGTTTTTT.

The chain is built from TRBV19 and TRBJ1-5; 8 bases agree with TRBD1. The CDR3 runs 15 residues. Germline V gives CDR1 LNHDA, CDR2 SQIVND (reference sequence). Trimming cost V 3 bases and J 2 bases; bases outside gene matches: 3. In DNA form, the CDR3 reads TGTGCCAGTAGTATGGACAGGGAGGGCAATCAGCCCCAGCATTTT. As protein: CASSMDREGNQPQHF.

This chain links TRBV7-9 with TRBJ2-4; D might be TRBD2 (5 bases). This CDR3 region has 16 residues. Germline CDR1 is SEHNR and CDR2 is FQNEAQ (reference sequence). Trimming took off 4 bases at V and 6 bases at J, with 19 bases between the two ends. The CDR3 loop reads CASSSNHLAPGNIQYF. DNA of the CDR3: TGTGCCAGCAGCTCCAATCACCTAGCCCCCGGAAACATTCAGTACTTC.

V is TRBV4-1 and J is TRBJ2-7, with D maybe TRBD2 (5 bases). CDR1 and CDR2 from the germline V gene are MGHRA and YSYEKL. V gave up 0 bases and J gave up 9 bases, with 15 bases separating them. This CDR3 is built from 14 residues. The CDR3 spells CASSQDLAARGQYF. The DNA for the CDR3 is TGCGCCAGCAGCCAAGATTTAGCAGCACGGGGGCAGTACTTC.

This chain joins TRBV6-1 and TRBJ1-2; tentative D call: TRBD1 (6 bases). The germline V gene encodes CDR1 MNHNS and CDR2 SASEGT. The CDR3 consists of 13 residues. V was cut by 10 bases and J by 4 bases, with 16 bases left in between. The CDR3 sequence is CAIGLQGSYGYTF. CDR3 DNA: TGTGCCATCGGTCTACAGGGTAGCTATGGCTACACCTTC.

This chain links TRBV5-1 with TRBJ2-5, with D perhaps matching TRBD2 (6 bases). This CDR3 is 14 amino acids long. Germline V lookup: CDR1 SGHRS, CDR2 YFSETQ. The V and J ends lost 0 bases and 5 bases respectively, with 11 bases between them. CDR3 region: CASSLVSGRETQYF. CDR3 DNA sequence: TGCGCCAGCAGCTTGGTGTCAGGGAGGGAGACCCAGTACTTC. The full variable domain, with the rest looked up from reference TRBV5-1 and TRBJ2-5, is KAGVTQTPRYLIKTRGQQVTLSCSPISGHRSVSWYQQTPGQGLQFLFEYFSETQRNKGNFPGRFSGRQFSNSRSEMNVSTLELGDSALYLCASSLVSGRETQYFGPGTRLLVL.

The J gene is TRBJ2-7, the V gene TRBV4-2, with a weak D call TRBD2 (5 bases). V lost 4 bases and J 0 bases, leaving 22 bases between the germline ends. Germline-derived CDR1 and CDR2 are LGHNA and YNFKEQ. The CDR3 covers 18 residues. This CDR3 is CASSPIDATSGSSYEQYF. CDR3 nucleotides: TGTGCCAGCAGCCCCATTGACGCGACTTCGGGGTCCTCCTACGAGCAGTACTTC.

This chain joins TRBV7-9 and TRBJ2-7, with 12 bases fitting TRBD2. Germline V gene data show CDR1 as SEHNR and CDR2 as FQNEAQ (reference sequence). The CDR3 length is 14 residues. The ends lost 5 bases at V and 5 bases at J; junction bases unmatched: 4. CDR3 in DNA: TGTGCCAGCAGCGGACGACTAGCGGGAGACGAGCAGTACTTC. Residues: CASSGRLAGDEQYF.

The J gene is TRBJ2-1, the V gene TRBV6-1; TRBD2 is a possible D gene (6 bases). The CDR3 is 16 residues long. From germline, CDR1 is MNHNS and CDR2 SASEGT. V was clipped by 1 base and J by 10 bases, with 20 bases between them. The CDR3 DNA follows: TGTGCCAGCAGTGAAGAGGCAGGGAGGCGAGGTGGGGAGCAGTTCTTC. Translating gives CASSEEAGRRGGEQFF.

The CDR3 loop is CASSLAVSSGANVLTF. The DNA for the CDR3 is TGCGCCAGCAGCTTGGCCGTCAGTTCTGGGGCCAACGTCCTGACTTTC. V and J are TRBV5-1 and TRBJ2-6; D unclear. Germline CDR1 and CDR2: SGHRS and YFSETQ. V was shortened by 0 bases and J by 1 base, with 8 bases between the two germline ends. This CDR3 spans 16 amino acids.

V usage is TRBV9 and J usage is TRBJ2-5; 8 positions agree with TRBD1. The CDR3 sequence is 14 residues long. After removal of 0 bases from V and 6 bases from J, the junction contained 4 bases not matched to a gene. The germline V gene has CDR1 SGDLS and CDR2 YYNGEE. The CDR3 protein is CASSVATGGKTQYF. Written as DNA, the CDR3 is TGTGCCAGCAGCGTAGCCACAGGGGGGAAGACCCAGTACTTC.

V is TRBV18 and J is TRBJ1-4, with TRBD1 matching 7 bases. The length of the CDR3 is 16 residues. From germline, CDR1 is KGHSH and CDR2 LQKENI. Trimming at V came to 1 base and at J to 7 bases, leaving 9 bases not matched to a gene. Here the CDR3 reads CASSPQQGNGGEKLFF. The CDR3 region has the DNA TGTGCCAGCTCACCACAACAGGGGAACGGGGGTGAAAAACTGTTTTTT.

V usage is TRBV11-2 and J usage is TRBJ1-1; D is undetermined. The CDR3 is made up of 14 amino acids. Trimming shortened V by 3 bases and J by 11 bases, and 19 bases separated the two germline ends. Germline-derived CDR1 and CDR2 are SGHAT and FQNNGV. The CDR3: CASSFQIGGSRAFF. The CDR3 region has the DNA TGTGCCAGCAGCTTTCAAATCGGCGGGTCTAGGGCTTTCTTT.

This rearrangement joins TRBV5-1 to TRBJ2-1; 7 bases are shared with TRBD2. The CDR3 is 19 residues long. J was trimmed by 1 base and V by 1 base; bases with no gene match: 14. The V gene's germline CDR1 is SGHRS and CDR2 YFSETQ. The CDR3 spells CASSLTSVRGLTSYNEQFF. CDR3 bases: TGCGCCAGCAGCTTGACTAGCGTACGCGGATTAACTTCCTACAATGAGCAGTTCTTC.